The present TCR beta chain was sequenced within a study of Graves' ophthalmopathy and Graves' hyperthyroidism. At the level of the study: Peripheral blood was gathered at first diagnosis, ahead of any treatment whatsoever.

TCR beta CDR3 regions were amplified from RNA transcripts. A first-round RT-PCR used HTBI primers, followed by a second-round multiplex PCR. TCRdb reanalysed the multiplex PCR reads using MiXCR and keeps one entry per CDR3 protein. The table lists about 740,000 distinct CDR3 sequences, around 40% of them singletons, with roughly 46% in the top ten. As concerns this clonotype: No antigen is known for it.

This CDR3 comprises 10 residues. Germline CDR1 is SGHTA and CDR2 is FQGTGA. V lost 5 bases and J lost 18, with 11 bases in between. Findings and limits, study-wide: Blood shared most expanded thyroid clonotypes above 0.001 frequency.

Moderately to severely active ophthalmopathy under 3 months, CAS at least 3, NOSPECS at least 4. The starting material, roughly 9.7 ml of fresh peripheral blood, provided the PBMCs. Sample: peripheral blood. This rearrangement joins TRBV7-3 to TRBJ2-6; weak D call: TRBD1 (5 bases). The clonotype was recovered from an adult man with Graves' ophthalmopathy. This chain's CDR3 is CASSHPGQTF. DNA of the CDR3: TGTGCCAGCAGCCACCCCGGACAGACTTTC. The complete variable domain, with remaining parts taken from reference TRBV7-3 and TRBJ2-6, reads GAGVSQTPSNKVTEKGKYVELRCDPISGHTALYWYRQSLGQGPEFLIYFQGTGAADDSGLPNDRFFAVRPEGSVSTLKIQRTERGDSAVYLCASSHPGQTFGAGSRLTVL.